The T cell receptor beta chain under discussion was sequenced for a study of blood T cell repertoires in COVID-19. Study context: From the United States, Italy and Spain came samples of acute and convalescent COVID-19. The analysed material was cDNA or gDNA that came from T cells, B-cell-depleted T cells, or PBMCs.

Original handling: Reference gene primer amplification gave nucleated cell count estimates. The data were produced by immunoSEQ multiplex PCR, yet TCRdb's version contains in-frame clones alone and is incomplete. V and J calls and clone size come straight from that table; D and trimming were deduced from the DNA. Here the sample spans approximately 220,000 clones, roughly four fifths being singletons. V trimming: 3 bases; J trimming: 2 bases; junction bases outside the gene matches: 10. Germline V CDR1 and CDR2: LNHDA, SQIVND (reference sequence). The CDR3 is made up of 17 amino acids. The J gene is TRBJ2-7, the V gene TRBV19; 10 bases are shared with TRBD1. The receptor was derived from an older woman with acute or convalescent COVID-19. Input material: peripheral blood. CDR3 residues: CASSMIGAGTGAYEQYF. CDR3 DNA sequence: TGTGCCAGTAGTATGATTGGGGCGGGGACAGGGGCCTACGAGCAGTACTTC.